The source of this T cell receptor beta chain is a study of T-cell memory formation after mild COVID-19. Each CDR3 protein is one row after TCRdb ran MiXCR on the 5' RACE reads. The table has about 49,000 distinct CDR3 sequences, less than 35% seen once. Study observations and caveats: Memory sampled before infection contained some responding clones, suggesting cross-reactive memory joined.

Points on this clonotype: Antigen specificity is unknown.

V was cut by 1 base and J by 4 bases, with 13 bases left in between. Per germline, CDR1 SGHVS and CDR2 FNYEAQ. The CDR3 is 15 residues long. Sequences were obtained from PBMCs or a T cell subset sorted from them (not recorded which). This sequence originates from a man younger than 35 who had mild COVID-19 (a few samples of this study predate the infection). Cell type and time point are not known. The chain recombines TRBV7-6 with TRBJ2-5; D unresolved. CDR3: CASSLVPERAETQYF. Here the CDR3 DNA reads TGTGCCAGCAGCTTAGTGCCAGAACGGGCAGAGACCCAGTACTTC.